The 25 T cell receptor beta chains given below trace back to one sample, sequenced in a study of T cell responses to AZD1222 COVID-19 vaccine. Only in-frame clones appear in the TCRdb table, and some are missing; sequencing was by immunoSEQ multiplex PCR. The table has around 200,000 clones, approximately 86% seen once. Sequencing used peripheral blood, obtained on day 0 of AZD1222 vaccination. The source of these receptors is an adult in good health.

The V gene is TRBV6-5, the J gene TRBJ1-1, with 8 bases aligning to TRBD1. Trimming cost V 4 bases and J 11 bases; bases outside gene matches: 12. CDR3 length equals 14 residues. CDR1 and CDR2 from the germline V gene are MNHEY and SVGAGI. The CDR3 DNA sequence: TGTGCCAGCAGTTCCCGCCAGGGGGCTAGACTGGCTTTCTTT. Its translation: CASSSRQGARLAFF.

This clone was picked up one time. This chain joins TRBV7-2 and TRBJ2-2, with a tentative D call TRBD2 (7 bases). Germline assignment: CDR1 SGHTA and CDR2 FQGNSA. This CDR3 is built from 15 residues. V shed 1 base and J shed 5 bases, with 11 bases lying between them. CDR3 in amino acids: CASSLGGGGTGELFF. CDR3 in DNA: TGTGCCAGCAGCTTAGGGGGGGGCGGGACCGGGGAGCTGTTTTTT.

The chain is built from TRBV7-8 and TRBJ2-7, with 7 bases aligning to TRBD1. The CDR3 totals 15 residues. The V and J ends lost 7 bases and 4 bases, in that order; junction bases with no gene match: 13. Germline CDR1 is SGHVS and CDR2 is FQNEAQ. In DNA, the CDR3 is TGTGCCAGCAAATCCTACAGGGGCGACTCTTACGAGCAGTACTTC. Its protein product is CASKSYRGDSYEQYF. The variable domain in full, with the rest retrieved from reference TRBV7-8 and TRBJ2-7, is GAGVSQSPRYKVAKRGQDVALRCDPISGHVSLFWYQQALGQGPEFLTYFQNEAQLDKSGLPSDRFFAERPEGSVSTLKIQRTQQEDSAVYLCASKSYRGDSYEQYFGPGTRLTVT.

The chain has TRBV11-2 and TRBJ2-1; no reliable D call. V was pared by 3 bases and J by 1 base, with 19 bases between. The CDR3 has 18 residues. Germline V CDR1 and CDR2: SGHAT, FQNNGV. The CDR3 region has the DNA TGTGCCAGCAGCTTTACCCTCCCGGGTATACGGTCCTACAATGAGCAGTTCTTC. Its translation: CASSFTLPGIRSYNEQFF. Full variable domain (missing parts from reference TRBV11-2 and TRBJ2-1): EAGVAQSPRYKIIEKRQSVAFWCNPISGHATLYWYQQILGQGPKLLIQFQNNGVVDDSQLPKDRFSAERLKGVDSTLKIQPAKLEDSAVYLCASSFTLPGIRSYNEQFFGPGTRLTVL.

This clone was seen more than once but under ten times. The rearrangement uses TRBV28 and TRBJ1-1; no reliable D call. CDR3 length equals 11 residues. Trimming pared 1 base from V and 4 bases from J, leaving 1 base between. Looked up from germline, CDR1 is MDHEN and CDR2 is SYDVKM. The CDR3 region has the DNA TGTGCCAGCAGTTTATCCACTGAAGCTTTCTTT. This translates into CASSLSTEAFF. The entire variable domain, with the rest obtained from reference TRBV28 and TRBJ1-1, is as follows: DVKVTQSSRYLVKRTGEKVFLECVQDMDHENMFWYRQDPGLGLRLIYFSYDVKMKEKGDIPEGYSVSREKKERFSLILESASTNQTSMYLCASSLSTEAFFGQGTRLTVV.

DNA of the CDR3: TGCGCCAGCAGCCAGACAGGGGGCGAGGCCAACGTCCTGACTTTC. Translated: CASSQTGGEANVLTF. The chain links TRBV4-1 to TRBJ2-6, with 10 nucleotides matching TRBD1. From germline, CDR1 is MGHRA and CDR2 YSYEKL. The CDR3 loop spans 15 amino acids. The trim removed 3 bases at V and 6 bases at J, leaving 2 bases unmatched.

The chain couples TRBV7-6 to TRBJ2-1, with TRBD2 identical over 7 bases. Germline V gives CDR1 SGHVS, CDR2 FNYEAQ. V lost 1 base, J lost 6 bases, and 9 bases stayed unmatched. The CDR3 has 16 amino acids. The DNA for the CDR3 is TGTGCCAGCAGCTTAGGGGGGGGGTACCCTCCCAATGAGCAGTTCTTC. Its translation is CASSLGGGYPPNEQFF.

The rearrangement uses TRBV19 and TRBJ1-4; the match to TRBD1 covers 8 bases. The length of the CDR3 is 15 residues. J lost 5 bases, V lost 5 bases, and 7 bases had no gene match. Looked up from germline, CDR1 is LNHDA and CDR2 is SQIVND (reference sequence). This CDR3 is CASSPQGASNEKLFF. The DNA for the CDR3 is TGTGCCAGTAGTCCCCAGGGGGCCTCGAATGAAAAACTGTTTTTT.

This chain joins TRBV27 and TRBJ1-2, with D possibly matching TRBD1 (6 bases). CDR1 MNHEY and CDR2 SMNVEV come from the germline V gene (reference sequence). The CDR3 is 13 amino acids. V lost 9 bases and J lost 3, with 14 bases in between. CDR3 DNA: TGTGCCAGTGGGGGGCAGGGGCACTATGGCTACACCTTC. Translation: CASGGQGHYGYTF.

CDR3 sequence: CASSESMDLKDYNEQFF. Written as DNA, the CDR3 is TGCGCCAGCAGTGAGTCGATGGACCTAAAGGATTACAATGAGCAGTTCTTC. The chain uses TRBV10-1 and TRBJ2-1; no definite D call. There are 17 residues in the CDR3. V lost 0 bases and J 4 bases, leaving 16 bases between the germline ends. Germline V gives CDR1 WNHNN, CDR2 SYGVQD (reference sequence).

This clone turned up a few times. The V gene is TRBV14, the J gene TRBJ2-3, with D tentatively TRBD2 (7 bases). The CDR3 runs to 15 residues. The V end lost 4 bases, the J end lost 0 bases, and 11 bases lay between the germline ends. Germline V gene lookup returns CDR1 SGHDN and CDR2 FVKESK. Here the CDR3 reads CASSPRGPSTDTQYF. The DNA of the CDR3 is TGTGCCAGCAGCCCGCGGGGGCCCAGCACAGATACGCAGTATTTT.

This chain uses TRBV11-2 with TRBJ1-6; no firm D call. The germline V gene encodes CDR1 SGHAT and CDR2 FQNNGV. V gave up 0 bases and J gave up 0 bases, with 9 bases separating them. This CDR3 has 17 amino acids. As DNA, the CDR3 is TGTGCCAGCAGCTTAGATCGGTGGAGCTCCTATAATTCACCCCTCCACTTT. It translates to CASSLDRWSSYNSPLHF.

This chain connects TRBV7-9 to TRBJ2-5, with D perhaps TRBD1 or TRBD2 (5 bases each). The germline gives CDR1 SEHNR, CDR2 FQNEAQ (reference sequence). The V gene lost 5 bases and the J gene lost 1 base, with 11 bases spanning the gap. The CDR3 spans 14 residues. The CDR3 nucleotides read TGTGCCAGCAGCGTAACCGGGACCCAAGAGACCCAGTACTTC. Translation: CASSVTGTQETQYF.

The chain carries TRBV3-1 (or the pseudogene TRBV3-2) and TRBJ2-3; 7 bases are a match to TRBD2. Trimming at V came to 0 bases and at J to 5 bases, leaving 5 bases not matched to a gene. The CDR3 has 15 residues. Germline CDR1 reads LGHDT; CDR2 reads YNNKEL (reference sequence). The CDR3 here is CASSQDPPGGDTQYF. The CDR3 DNA follows: TGTGCCAGCAGCCAAGACCCTCCGGGGGGAGATACGCAGTATTTT.

This clone was counted once. The V call is TRBV24-1, the J call TRBJ1-2; 8 nucleotides agree with TRBD1. After removal of 3 bases from V and 4 bases from J, the junction contained 9 bases not matched to a gene. Germline CDR1 KGHDR, CDR2 SFDVKD. The CDR3 extends over 16 amino acids. CDR3 sequence (DNA): TGTGCCACCAGTGATGGGGTTGGACAGGGAGCCTATGGCTACACCTTC. Protein: CATSDGVGQGAYGYTF.

This clone was detected once. The chain employs TRBV27 and TRBJ2-1; 7 nucleotides agree with TRBD2. Germline V gives CDR1 MNHEY, CDR2 SMNVEV (reference sequence). The CDR3 is made up of 13 amino acids. V shed 6 bases, J shed 7 bases, and the junction held 6 bases outside the gene matches. The CDR3 coding sequence is TGTGCCAGCAGGAGAACGCGGGGGAATGAGCAGTTCTTC. This sequence encodes CASRRTRGNEQFF.

The chain uses TRBV9 and TRBJ1-1, with 9 bases lining up with TRBD1. Germline V gives CDR1 SGDLS, CDR2 YYNGEE. V lost 4 bases to trimming and J lost 1 base; unmatched junction nucleotides: 8. The CDR3 contains 16 residues. The CDR3 is CASSPTGGLGNTEAFF. In nucleotides, the CDR3 is TGTGCCAGCAGCCCCACAGGGGGCTTAGGGAACACTGAAGCTTTCTTT.

This CDR3 is CASSSGLSGRTPYNEQFF. The CDR3 region has the DNA TGTGCCAGCAGCTCCGGCCTGAGCGGGAGAACACCCTACAATGAGCAGTTCTTC. This chain links TRBV11-2 with TRBJ2-1; TRBD2 matches at 8 bases. V was clipped by 4 bases and J by 2 bases; unmatched bases: 13. The CDR3 has 18 residues. Germline-derived CDR1 and CDR2 are SGHAT and FQNNGV. Based on the CDR3 plus reference TRBV11-2 and TRBJ2-1, the full variable domain is EAGVAQSPRYKIIEKRQSVAFWCNPISGHATLYWYQQILGQGPKLLIQFQNNGVVDDSQLPKDRFSAERLKGVDSTLKIQPAKLEDSAVYLCASSSGLSGRTPYNEQFFGPGTRLTVL.

The chain employs TRBV5-6 and TRBJ1-5, with unresolved D. Germline V gene sequence: CDR1 SGHDT, CDR2 YYEEEE. This CDR3 spans 14 amino acids. Trimming cost V 1 base and J 5 bases, with 10 bases left between them. The CDR3 DNA follows: TGTGCCAGCAGCTTGTGGCACCTCGATCAGCCCCAGCATTTT. Translating it yields CASSLWHLDQPQHF.

V gene TRBV10-2 combines with J gene TRBJ2-2; D possibly corresponds to TRBD1 (6 bases). This CDR3 contains 14 residues. From germline, CDR1 is WSHSY and CDR2 SAAADI. Trimming took 7 bases from V and 1 from J, leaving 10 bases between them. The CDR3 spells CASTPTGNTGELFF. The CDR3 nucleotides are TGCGCCAGCACACCGACAGGGAACACCGGGGAGCTGTTTTTT.

The chain has TRBV3-1 (or the pseudogene TRBV3-2) and TRBJ1-3, with D maybe TRBD1 (5 bases). Between the trimmed V and J ends, which lost 0 bases and 0 bases, there was a span of 15 bases. The CDR3 is made up of 18 amino acids. Germline-derived CDR1 and CDR2 are LGHDT and YNNKEL (reference sequence). The CDR3 nucleotides read TGTGCCAGCAGCCAAGATCTTGACAGCTGGAGCTCTGGAAACACCATATATTTT. It translates to CASSQDLDSWSSGNTIYF.

The gene calls are TRBV28 and TRBJ1-5; TRBD1 aligns across 10 bases. This CDR3 comprises 13 residues. Germline trimming cut 8 bases from V and 6 bases from J; bases unmatched to any gene: 4. The V gene's germline CDR1 is MDHEN and CDR2 SYDVKM. The CDR3: CASSTGGSQPQHF. CDR3 nucleotide sequence: TGTGCCAGCTCGACAGGGGGCAGTCAGCCCCAGCATTTT.

This rearrangement joins TRBV20-1 to TRBJ2-7; D is undetermined. V lost 6 bases, J lost 7 bases, and 13 bases lay in between. The CDR3 runs 11 residues. The germline V gene encodes CDR1 DFQATT and CDR2 SNEGSKA (reference sequence). CDR3 in DNA: TGCAGTGCCACGCCGGTAGGGGAGCAGTACTTC. Translating gives CSATPVGEQYF.

The gene calls are TRBV30 and TRBJ1-6, with 7 bases lining up with TRBD1. Losses at the gene ends were 1 base for V and 9 bases for J; bases not matched to a gene: 9. The CDR3 consists of 15 residues. Germline-derived CDR1 and CDR2 are GTSNPN and SVGIG (reference sequence). The CDR3 DNA sequence: TGTGCCTGGAGTGGGAGGACAGGCGGGATTTCACCCCTCCACTTT. This translates into CAWSGRTGGISPLHF.

The V and J genes are TRBV29-1 and TRBJ2-1; D not certain. The CDR3 loop spans 15 amino acids. Germline V lookup: CDR1 SQVTM, CDR2 ANQGSEA. The V end was cut by 6 bases, the J end by 5 bases, with 20 bases between. The CDR3 loop reads CSVAATPDGHNEQFF. The CDR3 DNA reads as TGCAGCGTCGCTGCCACTCCGGACGGGCACAATGAGCAGTTCTTC.